This TCR beta chain stems from a study of blood T cell repertoires in COVID-19. Background on the study: The study drew acute and convalescent COVID-19 samples from the United States, Italy and Spain. In each case, the material was cDNA or gDNA derived from T cells, B-cell-depleted T cells, or PBMCs.

V was pared by 5 bases and J by 5 bases, with 14 bases between. The CDR3 loop spans 14 amino acids. The germline CDR1 and CDR2 sequences are MNHEY and SVGEGT. Original processing notes: Reference gene primer amplification gave nucleated cell count estimates. The assay was immunoSEQ multiplex PCR, and TCRdb's table has in-frame clones only and misses some. That table gives V, J and clone size, and the DNA gave D and trimming. The table lists tens of thousands of clones, 90% to 95% of them singletons. This TCR came from a human donor in a cohort sampled during active COVID-19. The material sequenced was peripheral blood. The gene calls are TRBV6-2 or TRBV6-3 and TRBJ2-3; perhaps TRBD2 as D (5 bases). The CDR3 bases are TGTGCCAGCAGTATTACTAGGATTGGAGATACGCAGTATTTT. Translated: CASSITRIGDTQYF.